This T cell receptor beta chain was obtained from a study of blood T cell repertoires in COVID-19. Study background: COVID-19 samples from acute and convalescent phases originated in the United States, Italy and Spain.

In the authors' workflow: Researchers report that nucleated cell counts were estimated from reference gene primer amplification. The assay was immunoSEQ multiplex PCR, and TCRdb's table has in-frame clones only and misses some. V, J and clone size are taken as reported in that table, and D and trimming were inferred from the DNA itself. The sample shows about 88,000 clones, approximately 87% of them seen only once. V lost 0 bases and J lost 4, with 14 bases in between. The CDR3 spans 16 residues. Germline loops: CDR1 SGHRS, CDR2 YFSETQ. The V and J genes are TRBV5-1 and TRBJ2-1; D is perhaps TRBD2 (6 bases). This clonotype was sampled from a woman in her sixties or seventies with acute or convalescent COVID-19. Sequenced sample: peripheral blood. The CDR3 nucleotides are TGCGCCAGCAGCTTGGGGGCGGGACGATCTTACAATGAGCAGTTCTTC. Translation: CASSLGAGRSYNEQFF.